The entry that follows covers one T cell receptor beta chain sequence. Its target is unknown. The sample belongs to a study of shared clonotypes between healthy human individuals. General study points: All-four-donor shared clonotypes had higher generation probabilities than non-shared clonotypes did.

CD4+ cells were split into CD45RA+ naive and CD45RA-negative memory subsets. There are 13 residues in the CDR3. V shed 4 bases and J shed 2 bases, with 9 bases lying between them. Germline CDR1 reads SGDLS; CDR2 reads YYNGEE. Original data processing: In the immunoSEQ data, sequences were junction-only and lacked quality scores, so filtering differed. Libraries were prepared by immunoSEQ multiplex PCR; TCRdb keeps only in-frame clonotypes and omits some of them. The V and J calls and clone size are taken from that table; D and trimming were inferred from the DNA. Of approximately 2,000,000 clones detected, around 93% appear once; the ten largest clones hold around 0.38%.

Input material: naive CD4+ T cells from PBMCs. Subset defined: CD45RA+ positively selected. The chain joins TRBV9 to TRBJ1-2, with D possibly matching TRBD1 (5 bases). The clonotype originates from a man younger than 35 in good health. Some clones in this sample may be carry-over from other donors' samples. The CDR3 is CASSPPGNYGYTF. Written as DNA, the CDR3 is TGTGCCAGCAGCCCCCCAGGGAACTATGGCTACACCTTC. The full variable domain, completed using reference TRBV9 and TRBJ1-2, is DSGVTQTPKHLITATGQRVTLRCSPRSGDLSVYWYQQSLDQGLQFLIQYYNGEERAKGNILERFSAQQFPDLHSELNLSSLELGDSALYFCASSPPGNYGYTFGSGTRLTVV.